These T cell receptor beta chains were read from a single sample in a study of T-cell memory formation after mild COVID-19. TCRdb used MiXCR to reprocess the 5' RACE reads, holding one entry per CDR3 protein. The table includes 350,000 to 450,000 distinct CDR3 sequences, 20% detected once. The sequenced sample was PBMCs or a T cell subset sorted from them (not recorded which). These receptors originate from an adult woman who had mild COVID-19 (a few samples of this study predate the infection). Cell type and time point are not known. The CDR3 runs from the conserved cysteine through the conserved F or W. The D gene is left open where the match is weak. The size entry is marked missing in some rows and otherwise reads once, few, many or a size class.

clone size: few
D gene: .
V gene: TRBV6-2/TRBV6-3
J gene: TRBJ1-1
CDR3 DNA: TGTGCCAGCAGTTACGGCGGGGGAGTCCGAACTGAAGCTTTCTTT
CDR3 protein: CASSYGGGVRTEAFF

clone size: .
D gene: .
V gene: TRBV10-3
J gene: TRBJ2-7
CDR3 DNA: TGTGCCATCAGTGAGGGCGTCGGGAACTCCTACGAGCAGTACTTC
CDR3 protein: CAISEGVGNSYEQYF

clone size: .
D gene: .
V gene: TRBV20-1
J gene: TRBJ1-5
CDR3 DNA: TGCAGTGCTAGAGTGGTTGGGAGCAATCAGCCCCAGCATTTT
CDR3 protein: CSARVVGSNQPQHF

clone size: few
D gene: TRBD1
V gene: TRBV20-1
J gene: TRBJ1-3
CDR3 DNA: TGCAGTGCTACCCCACTCGACAGGGCTTGGGGAAACACCATATATTTT
CDR3 protein: CSATPLDRAWGNTIYF

clone size: few
D gene: TRBD2
V gene: TRBV2
J gene: TRBJ2-7
CDR3 DNA: TGTGCCAGCAGTGCTCAAGCGGGACCCTACGAGCAGTACTTC
CDR3 protein: CASSAQAGPYEQYF

clone size: .
D gene: .
V gene: TRBV7-8
J gene: TRBJ2-2
CDR3 DNA: TGTGCCAGCAGCTTAGGGGAGACATACTCCGGGGAGCTGTTTTTT
CDR3 protein: CASSLGETYSGELFF

clone size: .
D gene: .
V gene: TRBV25-1
J gene: TRBJ1-1
CDR3 DNA: TGTGCCAGCAGTTCCGGGCCGGAGAACACTGAAGCTTTCTTT
CDR3 protein: CASSSGPENTEAFF

clone size: .
D gene: TRBD1
V gene: TRBV7-9
J gene: TRBJ2-5
CDR3 DNA: TGTGCCAGCAGCTTGGACAGGGGGTTTCCAGAGACCCAGTACTTC
CDR3 protein: CASSLDRGFPETQYF

clone size: .
D gene: .
V gene: TRBV11-2
J gene: TRBJ2-5
CDR3 DNA: TGTGCCAGCAGCGATCAAACGTCCCCGGCGGAGACCCAGTACTTC
CDR3 protein: CASSDQTSPAETQYF

clone size: few
D gene: .
V gene: TRBV5-1
J gene: TRBJ2-2
CDR3 DNA: TGCGCCAGCAGGGAATCCGGGGAGCTGTTTTTT
CDR3 protein: CASRESGELFF

clone size: few
D gene: .
V gene: TRBV6-2/TRBV6-3
J gene: TRBJ2-1
CDR3 DNA: TGTGCCAGCAGTTCGGACAGAGCCGAGCAGTTCTTC
CDR3 protein: CASSSDRAEQFF

clone size: few
D gene: .
V gene: TRBV24-1
J gene: TRBJ2-3
CDR3 DNA: TGTGCCACCAGTGATTTCGGGGGGCGCACAGATACGCAGTATTTT
CDR3 protein: CATSDFGGRTDTQYF

clone size: few
D gene: .
V gene: TRBV12-3/TRBV12-4
J gene: TRBJ2-1
CDR3 DNA: TGTGCCAGCAGTTCAAGGACTACCGGCTCCTACAATGAGCAGTTCTTC
CDR3 protein: CASSSRTTGSYNEQFF

clone size: .
D gene: .
V gene: TRBV5-6
J gene: TRBJ2-5
CDR3 DNA: TGTGCCAGCAGCTTCAGGGGAGGAGGAGAGACCCAGTACTTC
CDR3 protein: CASSFRGGGETQYF

clone size: .
D gene: .
V gene: TRBV5-1
J gene: TRBJ1-1
CDR3 DNA: TGCGCCAGCAGCCCGAAGGGAAATGAAGCTTTCTTT
CDR3 protein: CASSPKGNEAFF

clone size: few
D gene: .
V gene: TRBV12-3/TRBV12-4
J gene: TRBJ2-1
CDR3 DNA: TGTGCCAGCAGTTTAAGTACCCCCCGAGGAGGATCCTACAATGAGCAGTTCTTC
CDR3 protein: CASSLSTPRGGSYNEQFF

clone size: few
D gene: .
V gene: TRBV12-3/TRBV12-4
J gene: TRBJ1-5
CDR3 DNA: TGTGCCAGCAGTTTCTCCGGGGGGGGCGGTCAGCCCCAGCATTTT
CDR3 protein: CASSFSGGGGQPQHF

clone size: .
D gene: .
V gene: TRBV7-9
J gene: TRBJ1-6
CDR3 DNA: TGTGCCAGCAGCTTAGACGACGTAGGGAGGGGAAATTCACCCCTCCACTTT
CDR3 protein: CASSLDDVGRGNSPLHF

clone size: .
D gene: .
V gene: TRBV2
J gene: TRBJ2-5
CDR3 DNA: TGTGCCAGCAGTGACGGCAGGGGTTCAGAGACCCAGTACTTC
CDR3 protein: CASSDGRGSETQYF

clone size: few
D gene: TRBD2
V gene: TRBV12-3/TRBV12-4
J gene: TRBJ2-1
CDR3 DNA: TGTGCCAGCAAGGGGACTAGCGGGACGGTTGAGCAGTTCTTC
CDR3 protein: CASKGTSGTVEQFF

clone size: few
D gene: TRBD2
V gene: TRBV7-9
J gene: TRBJ2-3
CDR3 DNA: TGTGCCAGCACCGTTAGCGGGACGATCACAGATACGCAGTATTTT
CDR3 protein: CASTVSGTITDTQYF

clone size: few
D gene: .
V gene: TRBV12-3/TRBV12-4
J gene: TRBJ1-1
CDR3 DNA: TGTGCCAGCAGCACCTCGAGGGAGGGGGTGACTGAAGCTTTCTTT
CDR3 protein: CASSTSREGVTEAFF

clone size: once
D gene: .
V gene: TRBV2
J gene: TRBJ2-2
CDR3 DNA: TGTGCCAGCAGGATACGTGGGGAGCTGTTTTTT
CDR3 protein: CASRIRGELFF

clone size: few
D gene: .
V gene: TRBV5-5
J gene: TRBJ2-3
CDR3 DNA: TGTGCCAGCAGCTTCTCAGGGACGCGCACAGATACGCAGTATTTT
CDR3 protein: CASSFSGTRTDTQYF

clone size: .
D gene: TRBD2
V gene: TRBV28
J gene: TRBJ2-7
CDR3 DNA: TGTGCCAGCAGTCACAGAAGCGGGAGTCTGGGTGAGCAGTACTTC
CDR3 protein: CASSHRSGSLGEQYF

clone size: .
D gene: .
V gene: TRBV12-3/TRBV12-4
J gene: TRBJ2-1
CDR3 DNA: TGTGCCAGCAGCCTGGGGACACCCTACAATGAGCAGTTCTTC
CDR3 protein: CASSLGTPYNEQFF

clone size: .
D gene: TRBD1
V gene: TRBV7-2
J gene: TRBJ2-7
CDR3 DNA: TGTGCCAGCAGCGCGCGCGTTGGACAGGGCTCCTACGAGCAGTACTTC
CDR3 protein: CASSARVGQGSYEQYF

clone size: .
D gene: .
V gene: TRBV7-2
J gene: TRBJ1-2
CDR3 DNA: TGTGCCAGCAGCCACGACGGCCTGGGAGGCTACACCTTC
CDR3 protein: CASSHDGLGGYTF

clone size: few
D gene: TRBD2
V gene: TRBV2
J gene: TRBJ2-3
CDR3 DNA: TGTGCCAGCAGTGCTCTAGCGGGGAACACAGATACGCAGTATTTT
CDR3 protein: CASSALAGNTDTQYF

clone size: few
D gene: .
V gene: TRBV30
J gene: TRBJ1-1
CDR3 DNA: TGTGCCTGGAACTTAGGACTTCGGGGATACACTGAAGCTTTCTTT
CDR3 protein: CAWNLGLRGYTEAFF

clone size: few
D gene: TRBD2
V gene: TRBV7-3
J gene: TRBJ2-1
CDR3 DNA: TGTGCCAGCAGCTCAAACGGCAGACTAGCGGGTAATGAGCAGTTCTTC
CDR3 protein: CASSSNGRLAGNEQFF

clone size: once
D gene: .
V gene: TRBV10-3
J gene: TRBJ2-6
CDR3 DNA: TGTGCCATCAGTGCCGACGGGACGTCGCGGTTTACAGCCAACGTCCTGACTTTC
CDR3 protein: CAISADGTSRFTANVLTF

clone size: few
D gene: TRBD2
V gene: TRBV2
J gene: TRBJ2-1
CDR3 DNA: TGTGCCAGCAGAGCGCGGGGGGTCTCCTACAATGAGCAGTTCTTC
CDR3 protein: CASRARGVSYNEQFF

clone size: few
D gene: .
V gene: TRBV20-1
J gene: TRBJ2-6
CDR3 DNA: TGCAGTGCCCCGTGTGAGGGAGCTGGGGCCAACGTCCTGACTTTC
CDR3 protein: CSAPCEGAGANVLTF

clone size: .
D gene: .
V gene: TRBV5-1
J gene: TRBJ1-2
CDR3 DNA: TGCGCCAGCAGCTTGGCCGGAACCAGCGGGTATGGCTACACCTTC
CDR3 protein: CASSLAGTSGYGYTF

clone size: .
D gene: .
V gene: TRBV24-1
J gene: TRBJ1-2
CDR3 DNA: TGTGCCACCGCCGCCCCAGGGGATAATGGCTACACCTTC
CDR3 protein: CATAAPGDNGYTF

clone size: .
D gene: .
V gene: TRBV24-1
J gene: TRBJ2-2
CDR3 DNA: TGTGCCACCAGTGATTTCCGGGCGGACACCGGGGAGCTGTTTTTT
CDR3 protein: CATSDFRADTGELFF

clone size: .
D gene: TRBD1
V gene: TRBV7-2
J gene: TRBJ1-5
CDR3 DNA: TGTGCCAGCAGCTCGGACAGGGGGATCGGGCAGCCCCAGCATTTT
CDR3 protein: CASSSDRGIGQPQHF

clone size: .
D gene: TRBD2
V gene: TRBV20-1
J gene: TRBJ2-7
CDR3 DNA: TGCAGTGCTAGAGATGGACTAGCGGGAGTCTACGAGCAGTACTTC
CDR3 protein: CSARDGLAGVYEQYF

clone size: many
D gene: .
V gene: TRBV29-1
J gene: TRBJ2-2
CDR3 DNA: TGCAGCGTTTTGGGGGGCTCGGGGAACACCGGGGAGCTGTTTTTT
CDR3 protein: CSVLGGSGNTGELFF

clone size: many
D gene: TRBD2
V gene: TRBV4-1
J gene: TRBJ2-2
CDR3 DNA: TGCGCCAGCAGCCCTGGGACTAGCGGGACCGGGGAGCTGTTTTTT
CDR3 protein: CASSPGTSGTGELFF